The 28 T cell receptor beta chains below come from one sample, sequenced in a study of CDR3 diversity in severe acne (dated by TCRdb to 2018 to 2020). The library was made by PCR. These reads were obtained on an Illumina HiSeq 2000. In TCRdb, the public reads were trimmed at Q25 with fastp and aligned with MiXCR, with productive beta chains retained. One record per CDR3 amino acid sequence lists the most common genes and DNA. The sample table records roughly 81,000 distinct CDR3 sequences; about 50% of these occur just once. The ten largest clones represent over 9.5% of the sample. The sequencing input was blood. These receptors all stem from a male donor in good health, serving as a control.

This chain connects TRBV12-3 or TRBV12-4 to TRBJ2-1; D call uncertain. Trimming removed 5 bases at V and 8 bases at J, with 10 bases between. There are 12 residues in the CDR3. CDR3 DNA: TGTGCCAGCAGTCAGACGGCGGATGAGCAGTTCTTC. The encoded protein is CASSQTADEQFF.

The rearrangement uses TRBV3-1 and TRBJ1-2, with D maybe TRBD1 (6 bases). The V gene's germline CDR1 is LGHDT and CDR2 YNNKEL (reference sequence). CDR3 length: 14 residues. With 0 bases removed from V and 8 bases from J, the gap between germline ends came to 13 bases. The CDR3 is CASSQEGGDQGYTF. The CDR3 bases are TGTGCCAGCAGCCAAGAAGGGGGGGATCAGGGCTACACCTTC.

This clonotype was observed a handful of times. The CDR3 spells CSARDLAGGYEQYF. CDR3 in DNA: TGCAGTGCTAGAGACTTAGCGGGAGGCTACGAGCAGTACTTC. This chain connects TRBV20-1 to TRBJ2-7; 10 bases match TRBD2. V was pared by 0 bases and J by 3 bases, with 2 bases of the junction left unmatched. Per germline, CDR1 DFQATT and CDR2 SNEGSKA (reference sequence). The CDR3 contains 14 residues.

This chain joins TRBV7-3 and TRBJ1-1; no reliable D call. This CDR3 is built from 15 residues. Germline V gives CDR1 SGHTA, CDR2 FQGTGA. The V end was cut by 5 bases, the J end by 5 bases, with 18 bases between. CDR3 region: CASSPQPGSSTEAFF. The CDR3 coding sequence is TGTGCCAGCAGCCCCCAGCCGGGATCGAGTACTGAAGCTTTCTTT.

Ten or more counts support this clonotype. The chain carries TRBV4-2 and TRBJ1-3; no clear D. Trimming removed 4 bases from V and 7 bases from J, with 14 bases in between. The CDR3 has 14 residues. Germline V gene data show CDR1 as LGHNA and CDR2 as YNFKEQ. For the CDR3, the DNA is TGTGCCAGCAGCCCTCCGGGATCCGGGAACACCATATATTTT. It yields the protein CASSPPGSGNTIYF.

The CDR3 spells CASSSGGSYNEQFF. CDR3 nucleotides: TGTGCCAGCAGCAGCGGGGGCTCCTACAATGAGCAGTTCTTC. The chain links TRBV7-3 to TRBJ2-1; 8 bases line up with TRBD2. Germline CDR1 is SGHTA and CDR2 is FQGTGA. The CDR3 sequence is 14 residues long. Trimming cost V 5 bases and J 0 bases; bases outside gene matches: 0.

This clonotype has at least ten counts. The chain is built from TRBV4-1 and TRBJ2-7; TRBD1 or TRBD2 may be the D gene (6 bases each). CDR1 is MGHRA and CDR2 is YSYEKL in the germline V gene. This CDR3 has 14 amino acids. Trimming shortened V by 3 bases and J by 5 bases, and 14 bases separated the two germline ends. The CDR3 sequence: CASSHIQGLHEQYF. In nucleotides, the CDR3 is TGCGCCAGCAGCCATATACAGGGACTTCACGAGCAGTACTTC.

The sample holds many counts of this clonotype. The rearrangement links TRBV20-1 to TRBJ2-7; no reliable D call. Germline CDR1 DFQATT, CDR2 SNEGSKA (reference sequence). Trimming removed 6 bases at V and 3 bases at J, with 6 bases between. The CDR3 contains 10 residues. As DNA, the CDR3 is TGCAGTGCAACGGACTACGAGCAGTACTTC. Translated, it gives CSATDYEQYF.

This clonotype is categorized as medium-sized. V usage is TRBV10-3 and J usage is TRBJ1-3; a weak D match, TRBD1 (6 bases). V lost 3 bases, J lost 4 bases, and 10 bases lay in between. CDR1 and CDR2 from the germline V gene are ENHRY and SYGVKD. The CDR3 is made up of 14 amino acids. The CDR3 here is CAISDWGRGNTIYF. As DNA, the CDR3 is TGTGCCATCAGTGATTGGGGGCGCGGAAACACCATATATTTT.

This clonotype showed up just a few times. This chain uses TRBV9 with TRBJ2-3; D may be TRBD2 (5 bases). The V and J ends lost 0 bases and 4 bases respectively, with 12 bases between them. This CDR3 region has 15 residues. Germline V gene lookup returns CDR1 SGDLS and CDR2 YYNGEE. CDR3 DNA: TGTGCCAGCAGCGTAGATGGGAGAGACCCAGATACGCAGTATTTT. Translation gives CASSVDGRDPDTQYF.

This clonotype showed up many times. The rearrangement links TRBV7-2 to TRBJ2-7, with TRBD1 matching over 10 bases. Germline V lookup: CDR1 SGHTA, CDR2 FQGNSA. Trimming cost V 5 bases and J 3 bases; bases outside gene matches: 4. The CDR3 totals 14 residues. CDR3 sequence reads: CASSPGTGDYEQYF. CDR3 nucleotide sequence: TGTGCCAGCAGCCCCGGGACAGGGGACTACGAGCAGTACTTC.

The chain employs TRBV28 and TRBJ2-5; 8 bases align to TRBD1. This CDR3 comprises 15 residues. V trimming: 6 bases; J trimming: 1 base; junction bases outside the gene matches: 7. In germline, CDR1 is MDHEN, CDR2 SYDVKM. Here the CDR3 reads CASRMDRVRQETQYF. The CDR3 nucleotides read TGTGCCAGCAGGATGGACAGGGTTCGCCAAGAGACCCAGTACTTC.

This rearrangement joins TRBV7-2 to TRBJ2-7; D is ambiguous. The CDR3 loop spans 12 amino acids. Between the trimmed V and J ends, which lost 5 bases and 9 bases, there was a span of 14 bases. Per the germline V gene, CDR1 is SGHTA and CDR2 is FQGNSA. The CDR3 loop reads CASSPQATVQYF. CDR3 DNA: TGTGCCAGCAGCCCACAAGCCACCGTGCAGTACTTC.

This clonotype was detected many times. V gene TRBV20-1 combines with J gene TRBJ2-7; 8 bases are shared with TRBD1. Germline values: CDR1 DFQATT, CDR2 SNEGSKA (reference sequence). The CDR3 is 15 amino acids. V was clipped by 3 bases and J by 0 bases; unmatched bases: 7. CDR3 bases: TGCAGTGCTAGCTCAGGGGGCCTGAGCTCCTACGAGCAGTACTTC. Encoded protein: CSASSGGLSSYEQYF.

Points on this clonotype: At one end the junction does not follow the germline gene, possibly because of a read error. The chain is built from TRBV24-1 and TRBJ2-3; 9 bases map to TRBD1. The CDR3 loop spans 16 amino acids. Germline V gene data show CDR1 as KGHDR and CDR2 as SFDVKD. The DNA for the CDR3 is TGTGCCACCGGTGATCACGGGACAGGGTTAACAGATACGCAGTATTTT. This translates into CATGDHGTGLTDTQYF.

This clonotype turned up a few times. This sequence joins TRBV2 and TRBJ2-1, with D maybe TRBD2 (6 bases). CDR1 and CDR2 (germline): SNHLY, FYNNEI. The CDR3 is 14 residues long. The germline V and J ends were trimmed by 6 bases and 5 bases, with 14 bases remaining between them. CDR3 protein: CASRTGTQNNEQFF. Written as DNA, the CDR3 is TGTGCCAGCAGGACCGGGACTCAGAACAATGAGCAGTTCTTC.

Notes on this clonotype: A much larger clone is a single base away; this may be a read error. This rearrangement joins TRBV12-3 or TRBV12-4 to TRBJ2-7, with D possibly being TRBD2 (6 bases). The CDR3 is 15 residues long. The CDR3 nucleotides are TGTGCCAGCAGCCAAACCGGGCTGGGAGGCTACGGGCAGTACTTC. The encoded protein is CASSQTGLGGYGQYF.

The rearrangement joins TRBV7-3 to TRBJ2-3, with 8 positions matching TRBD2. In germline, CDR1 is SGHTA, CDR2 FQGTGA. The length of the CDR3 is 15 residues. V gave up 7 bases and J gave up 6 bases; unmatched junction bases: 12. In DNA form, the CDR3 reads TGTGCCAGCACACGGGGGGGCGACTTTTCGGATACGCAGTATTTT. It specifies CASTRGGDFSDTQYF.

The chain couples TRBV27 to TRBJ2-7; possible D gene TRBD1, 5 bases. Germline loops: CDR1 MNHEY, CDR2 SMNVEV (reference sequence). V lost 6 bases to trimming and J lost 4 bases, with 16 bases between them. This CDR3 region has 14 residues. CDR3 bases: TGTGCCAGCAGCTTTAGGGGCAAGACGTACGAGCAGTACTTC. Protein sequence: CASSFRGKTYEQYF.

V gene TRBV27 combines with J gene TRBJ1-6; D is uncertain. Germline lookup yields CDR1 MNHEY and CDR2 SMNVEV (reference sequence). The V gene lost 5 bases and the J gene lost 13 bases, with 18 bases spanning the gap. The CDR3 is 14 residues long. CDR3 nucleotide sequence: TGTGCCAGCAGTGGGGAACCGGGTGTAGGTCCCCTCCACTTT. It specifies CASSGEPGVGPLHF.

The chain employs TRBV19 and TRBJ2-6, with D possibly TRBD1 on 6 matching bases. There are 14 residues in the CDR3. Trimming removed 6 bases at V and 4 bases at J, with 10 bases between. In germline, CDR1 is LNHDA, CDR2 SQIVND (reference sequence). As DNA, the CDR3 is TGTGCCAGTAGATCCGGACAGGGGGCCAACGTCCTGACTTTC. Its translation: CASRSGQGANVLTF.

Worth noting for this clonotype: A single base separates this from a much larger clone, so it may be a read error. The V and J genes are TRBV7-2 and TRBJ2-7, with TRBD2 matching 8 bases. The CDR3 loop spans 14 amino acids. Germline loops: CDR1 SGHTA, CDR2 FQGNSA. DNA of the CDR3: TGTGCCAGCATAAGCTCAGCGGGAGTGTACGCGCAGTACTTC. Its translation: CASISSAGVYAQYF.

CDR3 sequence (DNA): TGTGCCACACGAGGCTACACCTTC. Its translation is CATRGYTF. This rearrangement joins TRBV10-3 to TRBJ1-2; D not certain. CDR1 is ENHRY and CDR2 is SYGVKD in the germline V gene. The CDR3 has 8 amino acids. V was trimmed by 10 bases and J by 8 bases, leaving 5 bases between them.

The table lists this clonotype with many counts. CDR3 coding DNA: TGTGCCAGCAGCCTTTACACAGGAAAAGAGACCCAGTACTTC. This encodes CASSLYTGKETQYF. V is TRBV6-5 and J is TRBJ2-5; tentative D call: TRBD1 (5 bases). The length of the CDR3 is 14 residues. With 6 bases removed from V and 3 bases from J, the gap between germline ends came to 14 bases. Looked up from germline, CDR1 is MNHEY and CDR2 is SVGAGI.

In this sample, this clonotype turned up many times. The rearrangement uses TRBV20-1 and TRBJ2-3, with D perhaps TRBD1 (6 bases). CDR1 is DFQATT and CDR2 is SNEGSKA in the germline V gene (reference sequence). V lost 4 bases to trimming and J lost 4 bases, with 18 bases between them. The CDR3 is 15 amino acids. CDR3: CSATSGGWGPDTQYF. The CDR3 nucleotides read TGCAGTGCTACCTCCGGCGGGTGGGGGCCAGATACGCAGTATTTT.

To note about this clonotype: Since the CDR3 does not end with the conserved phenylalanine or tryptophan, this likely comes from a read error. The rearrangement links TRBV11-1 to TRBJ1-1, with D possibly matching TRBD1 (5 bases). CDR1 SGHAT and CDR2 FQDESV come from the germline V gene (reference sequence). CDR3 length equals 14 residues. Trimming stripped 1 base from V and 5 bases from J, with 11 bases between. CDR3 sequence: CASSLDGGSTEAFS. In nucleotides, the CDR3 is TGTGCCAGCAGCTTAGATGGGGGAAGTACTGAAGCTTTCTCT.

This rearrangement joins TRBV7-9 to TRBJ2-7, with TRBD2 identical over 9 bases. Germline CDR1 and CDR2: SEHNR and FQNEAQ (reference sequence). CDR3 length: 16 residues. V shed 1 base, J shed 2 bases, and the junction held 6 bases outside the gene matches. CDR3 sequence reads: CASSLGSAGGPYEQYF. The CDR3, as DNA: TGTGCCAGCAGCTTAGGAAGTGCGGGAGGGCCCTACGAGCAGTACTTC.

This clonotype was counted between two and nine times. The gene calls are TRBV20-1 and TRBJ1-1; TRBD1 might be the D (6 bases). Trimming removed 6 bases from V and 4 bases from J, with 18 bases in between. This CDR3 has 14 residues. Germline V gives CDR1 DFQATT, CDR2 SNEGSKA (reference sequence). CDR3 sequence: CSARGTSLGTEAFF. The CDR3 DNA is TGCAGTGCGAGGGGGACGTCCCTCGGCACTGAAGCTTTCTTT.